The clone carrying this T cell receptor beta chain was observed many times. Noted time point: persistent/refractory GD, antithyroid drugs over 5 years with positive TRAb. The TCR library was prepared using RNA isolated from PBMCs. The sample comes from a study of regulatory T cells in long-lasting Graves disease. With iRepertoire HTBI primers and Arm-PCR of CDR3 regions, TCR beta libraries were built. Under the authors' procedure: Across samples, 62 TRBV and more than 13 TRBJ segments were found. Each CDR3 protein is one row after TCRdb ran MiXCR on the multiplex PCR reads. These V and J calls derive from TCRdb rather than the authors' analysis. The top ten hold roughly an eighth of the sample, which has roughly 430,000 distinct CDR3 sequences, roughly a fifth seen once. V was pared by 0 bases and J by 0 bases, with 11 bases between. CDR1 is LNHNV, CDR2 YYDKDF, per germline (reference sequence). This CDR3 is 16 amino acids long.

The source material was peripheral blood mononuclear cells (PBMCs), sampled when the disease was refractory, from a patient treated with antithyroid drugs. The chain links TRBV15 to TRBJ1-2; D unresolved. The receptor comes from a female donor with Graves disease. CDR3 DNA: TGTGCCACCAGCAGAGAACGAGCCAGACCTAACTATGGCTACACCTTC. Residues: CATSRERARPNYGYTF.